Following are 23 T cell receptor beta chains from one sample sequenced in a study of blood T cell repertoires in COVID-19. Using immunoSEQ multiplex PCR, the repertoire was profiled, and TCRdb retains in-frame clones only, with some absent. The table has hundreds of thousands of clones, nearly 90% seen once. Sample: peripheral blood. Every receptor here comes from a woman between 18 and 30 years old who had recovered from COVID-19.

V gene TRBV11-3 combines with J gene TRBJ2-2; 7 bases are a match to TRBD2. The J segment lost 0 bases and the V segment lost 4 bases, leaving 2 bases of the junction unmatched. CDR3 size: 15 residues. Per the germline V gene, CDR1 is SGHNT and CDR2 is YENEEA. CDR3 amino acids: CASSSRGANTGELFF. The CDR3 region has the DNA TGTGCCAGCAGCTCCCGGGGGGCGAACACCGGGGAGCTGTTTTTT.

The CDR3 protein is CASSQDLRGSYNEQFF. The CDR3 DNA reads as TGCGCCAGCAGCCAAGATTTGAGGGGGTCCTACAATGAGCAGTTCTTC. The rearrangement links TRBV4-3 to TRBJ2-1; tentative D call: TRBD1 (6 bases). V was cut by 0 bases and J by 1 base, with 10 bases left in between. This CDR3 comprises 16 residues. CDR1 is LGHNA, CDR2 YSLEER, per germline.

This chain connects TRBV12-3 or TRBV12-4 to TRBJ2-1; D is ambiguous. CDR3 length equals 12 residues. Trimming stripped 3 bases from V and 6 bases from J, with 6 bases between. CDR3 in amino acids: CASSFWANEQFF. DNA for the CDR3: TGTGCCAGCAGTTTTTGGGCCAATGAGCAGTTCTTC.

This clone turned up a few times. V gene TRBV25-1 combines with J gene TRBJ2-7; TRBD1 aligns across 9 bases. The CDR3 is 14 amino acids. V shed 4 bases, J shed 7 bases, and the junction held 8 bases outside the gene matches. The V gene's germline CDR1 is MGHDK and CDR2 SYGVNS. The CDR3, as DNA: TGTGCCAGCAGTGGGGGACAGGGAGAGTGGGAGCAGTACTTC. Translation: CASSGGQGEWEQYF.

The V call is TRBV28, the J call TRBJ1-2; D not certain. V was pared by 6 bases and J by 3 bases, with 11 bases between. From germline, CDR1 is MDHEN and CDR2 SYDVKM. This CDR3 region has 13 residues. CDR3 sequence reads: CASSPRPDYGYTF. The CDR3 DNA sequence: TGTGCCAGCAGCCCCAGGCCGGACTATGGCTACACCTTC.

This clone was counted a few times. This chain uses TRBV7-3 with TRBJ2-3, with TRBD2 as a possible D gene (7 bases). This CDR3 contains 14 residues. Germline loops: CDR1 SGHTA, CDR2 FQGTGA. Trimming removed 2 bases from V and 8 bases from J, with 14 bases in between. CDR3 sequence: CASSLEGGHATQYF. The DNA of the CDR3 is TGTGCCAGCAGCTTAGAGGGGGGGCATGCTACGCAGTATTTT.

This chain connects TRBV6-6 to TRBJ1-5; D might be TRBD1 (5 bases). CDR3 length: 16 amino acids. V lost 5 bases and J lost 0, with 14 bases in between. In germline, CDR1 is MNHNY, CDR2 SVGAGI (reference sequence). CDR3 DNA sequence: TGTGCCAGCAGTCGAAGGGGCAGTAATAGCAATCAGCCCCAGCATTTT. Its protein product is CASSRRGSNSNQPQHF.

V usage is TRBV14 and J usage is TRBJ2-7; D remains ambiguous. Germline lookup yields CDR1 SGHDN and CDR2 FVKESK. The CDR3 is 12 amino acids. Trimming took off 1 base at V and 3 bases at J, with 4 bases between the two ends. CDR3 amino acids: CASSQGSYEQYF. Here the CDR3 DNA reads TGTGCCAGCAGCCAAGGCAGCTACGAGCAGTACTTC.

DNA for the CDR3: TGTGCCAGACGCCTTCCGGGACAGGGGACCTATGGCTACACCTTC. The encoded protein is CARRLPGQGTYGYTF. The chain employs TRBV6-5 and TRBJ1-2; 10 nucleotides align to TRBD1. With V trimmed by 9 bases and J by 4 bases, 11 bases remained unmatched. The CDR3 covers 15 residues. Germline V CDR1 and CDR2: MNHEY, SVGAGI.

The V call is TRBV6-2 or TRBV6-3, the J call TRBJ1-2, with D perhaps matching TRBD1 (6 bases). The V gene's germline CDR1 is MNHEY and CDR2 SVGEGT. V lost 6 bases to trimming and J lost 6 bases, with 14 bases between them. The CDR3 has 13 amino acids. CDR3 DNA: TGTGCCAGCAGCGTCCTCCACAGGGATGGCTACACCTTC. Protein product: CASSVLHRDGYTF.

The chain couples TRBV2 to TRBJ2-7; 7 positions match TRBD1. Germline values: CDR1 SNHLY, CDR2 FYNNEI. The CDR3 runs to 13 residues. V lost 7 bases to trimming and J lost 2 bases; unmatched junction nucleotides: 5. The CDR3 DNA reads TGTGCCAGCATCGGGACAGAGACCTACGAGCAGTACTTC. Protein sequence: CASIGTETYEQYF.

This chain links TRBV7-9 with TRBJ2-7; 7 positions agree with TRBD1. After removal of 5 bases from V and 3 bases from J, the junction contained 4 bases not matched to a gene. The germline CDR1 and CDR2 sequences are SEHNR and FQNEAQ (reference sequence). The length of the CDR3 is 13 residues. The CDR3, as DNA: TGTGCCAGCAGCCAGCGACAGGGCTACGAGCAGTACTTC. Translating it yields CASSQRQGYEQYF.

This chain uses TRBV24-1 with TRBJ2-1, with 9 bases aligning to TRBD2. The germline gives CDR1 KGHDR, CDR2 SFDVKD. V dropped 3 bases and J dropped 2; count of bases not matched to a gene: 4. This CDR3 spans 16 amino acids. CDR3 in amino acids: CATSDPTSGTYNEQFF. The CDR3 DNA reads as TGTGCCACCAGTGATCCGACTAGCGGAACCTACAATGAGCAGTTCTTC.

The chain joins TRBV14 to TRBJ1-1; a possible D gene is TRBD1 (6 bases). The CDR3 contains 17 residues. Trimming left V 0 bases short and J 6 bases short, with 20 bases between. Germline V gene sequence: CDR1 SGHDN, CDR2 FVKESK. CDR3 nucleotides: TGTGCCAGCAGCCAAGATGGGGGGGCACAGGGACTGGCTGAAGCTTTCTTT. The encoded protein is CASSQDGGAQGLAEAFF.

The chain has TRBV7-9 and TRBJ2-4; TRBD2 aligns across 9 bases. Germline V gives CDR1 SEHNR, CDR2 FQNEAQ (reference sequence). Trimming cost V 1 base and J 8 bases; bases outside gene matches: 3. CDR3 length equals 14 residues. Here the CDR3 DNA reads TGTGCCAGCAGCTTAGAGGTAGCGGGAGACATTCAGTACTTC. Protein product: CASSLEVAGDIQYF.

The rearrangement links TRBV7-9 to TRBJ2-5; D gene unclear. Between the trimmed V and J ends, which lost 2 bases and 2 bases, there was a span of 12 bases. Germline CDR1 is SEHNR and CDR2 is FQNEAQ (reference sequence). This CDR3 has 15 amino acids. The CDR3 loop reads CASSLSLPEQETQYF. The CDR3 nucleotides are TGTGCCAGCAGCTTATCTCTCCCAGAACAAGAGACCCAGTACTTC.

The chain combines TRBV9 with TRBJ2-1; TRBD2 matches at 7 bases. V trimming: 3 bases; J trimming: 9 bases; junction bases outside the gene matches: 9. This CDR3 region has 14 residues. CDR1 is SGDLS, CDR2 YYNGEE, per germline. CDR3 amino acids: CASSGREARGEQFF. CDR3 nucleotide sequence: TGTGCCAGCAGCGGCCGGGAGGCCCGGGGTGAGCAGTTCTTC.

The chain carries TRBV6-5 and TRBJ2-1; maybe TRBD1 (5 bases). Germline assignment: CDR1 MNHEY and CDR2 SVGAGI. V was shortened by 7 bases and J by 6 bases, with 16 bases between the two germline ends. This CDR3 contains 14 residues. CDR3 residues: CASTPFGAPNEQFF. The CDR3 nucleotides are TGTGCCAGCACACCCTTTGGGGCACCCAATGAGCAGTTCTTC.

This rearrangement joins TRBV7-7 to TRBJ2-5; 13 bases are shared with TRBD2. CDR3 length: 16 residues. The V gene end was trimmed by 5 bases and the J gene end by 0 bases; junction bases not matched to a gene: 3. From germline, CDR1 is SSHAT and CDR2 FNYEAQ (reference sequence). The CDR3 loop is CASSLGTSGNQETQYF. The CDR3 nucleotides are TGTGCCAGCAGCCTCGGGACTAGCGGGAACCAAGAGACCCAGTACTTC.

The genes are TRBV19 and TRBJ1-1; 7 nucleotides align to TRBD1. The germline V gene has CDR1 LNHDA and CDR2 SQIVND (reference sequence). The CDR3 totals 15 residues. V lost 1 base, J lost 1 base, and 3 bases stayed unmatched. In DNA, the CDR3 is TGTGCCAGTAGTATAGCCTGGGACAGGAACACTGAAGCTTTCTTT. Encoded protein: CASSIAWDRNTEAFF.

The sample holds one count of this clone. The chain uses TRBV4-1 and TRBJ1-2; TRBD1 matches 7 bases. There are 17 residues in the CDR3. V trimming: 6 bases; J trimming: 2 bases; junction bases outside the gene matches: 15. Germline V gene lookup returns CDR1 MGHRA and CDR2 YSYEKL. The CDR3, as DNA: TGCGCCAGCAGAAACCACCGGGACCTGACAGGGAACTATGGCTACACCTTC. It specifies CASRNHRDLTGNYGYTF.

This clone is a singleton in its sample. The rearrangement joins TRBV7-3 to TRBJ1-2; 7 nucleotides align to TRBD1. V was clipped by 6 bases and J by 7 bases; unmatched bases: 11. Germline assignment: CDR1 SGHTA and CDR2 FQGTGA. The CDR3 is 14 residues long. CDR3 nucleotide sequence: TGTGCCAGCAGTTTGGACAGGTTTTCTTCTGGCTACACCTTC. Translated: CASSLDRFSSGYTF.

The genes are TRBV6-5 and TRBJ2-2, with 8 bases that match TRBD2. The CDR3 runs to 15 residues. V lost 6 bases and J lost 3; bases outside the gene matches: 6. Germline lookup yields CDR1 MNHEY and CDR2 SVGAGI. The CDR3 region is CASRSSGGYTGELFF. The DNA of the CDR3 is TGTGCCAGCAGGTCAAGCGGGGGTTACACCGGGGAGCTGTTTTTT.